Given below is one T cell receptor beta chain in context. Its matching antigen is unknown. The sample is drawn from a study of cytomegalovirus exposure and HLA in healthy donors. Whole-study results and caveats: With later analysis, a missense DCLRE1C variant became linked to TCR beta V- and J-gene trimming. Rarity characterized most TCR sequences, yet some public TCRs appeared in many donors.

PCR amplification relied on 60 Vbeta primers (plus 13 Jbeta primers). The data were produced by immunoSEQ multiplex PCR, yet TCRdb's version contains in-frame clones alone and is incomplete. This repertoire shows about 110,000 clones, roughly 87% found once; its top ten account for less than 3.5%. Each donor was nominally healthy when sampled (though unrecorded immune exposures were likely). This TCR was recovered from a young man in good health and CMV-seropositive. Sequencing was performed on PBMCs.

Here the CDR3 DNA reads TGTGCCAGCAGTGAGAGTCAAACGGGGGAAAAACTGTTTTTT. This codes for CASSESQTGEKLFF. The rearrangement links TRBV2 to TRBJ1-4; D remains unclear. The germline V gene encodes CDR1 SNHLY and CDR2 FYNNEI. The length of the CDR3 is 14 residues. V lost 3 bases to trimming and J lost 8 bases, with 13 bases between them.